These T cell receptor beta chains were read from a single sample in a study of cytomegalovirus exposure and HLA in healthy donors. Using immunoSEQ multiplex PCR, the repertoire was profiled, and TCRdb retains in-frame clones only, with some absent. This repertoire shows about 160,000 clones, 81% found once; its top ten account for about 13%. The sample consisted of PBMCs. The receptor source for this set is a woman between 45 and 60 years old in good health and CMV-seronegative. CDR3s include the opening cysteine and the closing phenylalanine or tryptophan. D genes are given only for firm matches. Not every row has a clone size; where given, it reads once, few, many or a size class.

CDR3aa | CDR3nt | v_gene | d_gene | abundance | j_gene
CARSSLIEGVDYGYTF | TGTGCCAGAAGCTCTCTAATTGAGGGGGTAGACTATGGCTACACCTTC | TRBV5-3 | NA | few | TRBJ1-2
CASSLGGKQGVDEKLFF | TGTGCCAGCAGCTTAGGTGGAAAACAGGGCGTGGATGAAAAACTGTTTTTT | TRBV7-9 | NA | NA | TRBJ1-4
CAGSHRRANEKLFF | TGTGCCGGCAGTCACAGGAGAGCTAATGAAAAACTGTTTTTT | TRBV28 | NA | NA | TRBJ1-4
CASSQETGFSGYTF | TGTGCCAGCTCCCAAGAAACGGGATTTTCTGGCTACACCTTC | TRBV18 | NA | NA | TRBJ1-2
CASSQSRRSYSNQPQHF | TGCGCCAGCAGTCAATCGAGGCGTTCTTATAGCAATCAGCCCCAGCATTTT | TRBV23-1 | NA | few | TRBJ1-5
CASSLDIRESGYQYNEQFF | TGTGCCAGCAGCTTAGATATTAGGGAGTCTGGTTACCAATACAATGAGCAGTTCTTC | TRBV7-8 | NA | NA | TRBJ2-1
CASSRTANNQPQHF | TGTGCCAGCAGCCGGACAGCAAACAATCAGCCCCAGCATTTT | TRBV5-6 | NA | few | TRBJ1-5
CASSLTTPSGELFF | TGTGCCAGCAGCTTAACGACACCTTCCGGGGAGCTGTTTTTT | TRBV7-6 | NA | NA | TRBJ2-2
CSARSPDREYF | TGCAGTGCTAGATCCCCCGACAGGGAGTACTTC | TRBV20-1 | TRBD1 | NA | TRBJ2-7
CASSRGDGGGETQYF | TGTGCCAGCAGCAGGGGGGACGGCGGGGGCGAGACCCAGTACTTC | TRBV7-9 | NA | NA | TRBJ2-5
CASSLQAGGLYEQYF | TGTGCCAGCAGCTTACAGGCGGGAGGTCTCTACGAGCAGTACTTC | TRBV7-9 | TRBD2 | few | TRBJ2-7
CASSPWDRGNYGYTF | TGTGCCAGCAGCCCCTGGGACAGGGGTAACTATGGCTACACCTTC | TRBV7-9 | TRBD1 | few | TRBJ1-2
CATLLGGPAGANVLTF | TGCGCCACTCTACTGGGGGGGCCGGCTGGGGCCAACGTCCTGACTTTC | TRBV10-2 | NA | NA | TRBJ2-6
CASSFDGGGKTGYTF | TGTGCCAGCAGTTTCGACGGAGGAGGAAAGACTGGCTACACCTTC | TRBV6-5 | NA | NA | TRBJ1-2
CASSPRQGMSSYEQYF | TGCGCCAGCAGTCCCAGACAGGGGATGAGCTCCTACGAGCAGTACTTC | TRBV23-1 | TRBD1 | NA | TRBJ2-7
CASSQLRGVEAFF | TGTGCCAGCAGCCAATTAAGAGGAGTGGAAGCTTTCTTT | TRBV16 | NA | NA | TRBJ1-1
CACIAGGNEQFF | TGTGCCTGCATAGCGGGAGGCAATGAGCAGTTCTTC | TRBV30 | TRBD2 | NA | TRBJ2-1
CASATARVDTQYF | TGTGCTAGTGCGACGGCGAGGGTAGATACGCAGTATTTT | TRBV12-5 | NA | NA | TRBJ2-3
CASSLGGSGTQYF | TGTGCCAGCAGCTTAGGAGGGTCGGGGACCCAGTACTTC | TRBV11-3 | NA | NA | TRBJ2-5
CASSREGGEAPQHF | TGTGCCAGCAGTAGAGAAGGGGGCGAAGCGCCCCAGCATTTT | TRBV2 | TRBD1 | NA | TRBJ1-5
CASSFTIRVAGNTIYF | TGTGCCAGCAGTTTCACGATCAGGGTTGCTGGAAACACCATATATTTT | TRBV11-2 | NA | once | TRBJ1-3
CASSVGGNTEAFF | TGTGCCAGCAGCGTAGGGGGGAACACTGAAGCTTTCTTT | TRBV5-4 | NA | NA | TRBJ1-1
CASSFGGFTEAFF | TGTGCCAGCAGCTTCGGCGGGTTCACTGAAGCTTTCTTT | TRBV28 | NA | few | TRBJ1-1
CASSGAPGGLKNTEAFF | TGTGCCAGCAGTGGGGCGCCAGGGGGCCTAAAGAACACTGAAGCTTTCTTT | TRBV28 | TRBD1 | NA | TRBJ1-1
CASSLGASGRPEQYF | TGTGCCAGCAGCTTAGGGGCTAGCGGGAGACCCGAGCAGTACTTC | TRBV11-2 | TRBD2 | NA | TRBJ2-7
CASSRLARYEQYF | TGTGCCAGCAGCCGACTAGCTCGCTACGAGCAGTACTTC | TRBV7-2 | TRBD2 | NA | TRBJ2-7
CASRTLRTGGLRNYGYTF | TGTGCCAGCAGGACATTACGGACAGGGGGGCTTAGAAACTATGGCTACACCTTC | TRBV28 | TRBD1 | NA | TRBJ1-2
CASSPGLAHETQYF | TGTGCCAGCAGCCCAGGACTAGCGCACGAGACCCAGTACTTC | TRBV11-2 | TRBD2 | NA | TRBJ2-5
CASSPARDLVTEAFF | TGTGCCAGCAGCCCAGCACGCGACTTGGTGACTGAAGCTTTCTTT | TRBV7-8 | NA | few | TRBJ1-1
CASSLASGVNTDTQYF | TGTGCCAGCAGCTTAGCGTCAGGGGTAAACACAGATACGCAGTATTTT | TRBV7-7 | NA | NA | TRBJ2-3
CASSLRRGGTDTQYF | TGTGCCAGCAGCTTACGCAGGGGAGGCACAGATACGCAGTATTTT | TRBV7-3 | NA | NA | TRBJ2-3
CASSLSGLYSGNTIYF | TGTGCCAGCAGCTTAAGTGGGCTATACTCTGGAAACACCATATATTTT | TRBV7-6 | NA | NA | TRBJ1-3
CASSLARFILAEQETQYF | TGTGCCAGCAGCTTAGCTCGTTTCATACTAGCGGAACAAGAGACCCAGTACTTC | TRBV7-2 | TRBD2 | few | TRBJ2-5
CASSDPDKSHTGELFF | TGTGCCAGCAGTGACCCGGACAAGAGCCACACCGGGGAGCTGTTTTTT | TRBV6-1 | NA | NA | TRBJ2-2
CASSVAWATGTHNEQFF | TGTGCCAGCAGCGTAGCTTGGGCGACAGGGACCCACAATGAGCAGTTCTTC | TRBV9 | TRBD1 | NA | TRBJ2-1
CAWRGVGLDTQYF | TGTGCCTGGAGAGGGGTGGGTTTGGATACGCAGTATTTT | TRBV30 | NA | NA | TRBJ2-3
CASSSPSRDRGTYEQYF | TGTGCCAGCAGTTCCCCAAGCCGGGACAGGGGCACCTACGAGCAGTACTTC | TRBV28 | TRBD1 | once | TRBJ2-7
CASSWGLAGEGTYEQYF | TGTGCCAGCAGCTGGGGACTAGCGGGAGAGGGGACCTACGAGCAGTACTTC | TRBV5-6 | TRBD2 | once | TRBJ2-7
CASSYGTGETQYF | TGTGCCAGCAGTTACGGGACAGGGGAGACCCAGTACTTC | TRBV6-6 | TRBD1 | NA | TRBJ2-5
CASRLPGQLDYGYTF | TGTGCCAGCAGGCTACCGGGACAGCTAGACTATGGCTACACCTTC | TRBV5-4 | TRBD1 | NA | TRBJ1-2
CAISGSRLGSAYEQYF | TGTGCCATCAGTGGATCCCGACTCGGCTCGGCATACGAGCAGTACTTC | TRBV10-3 | NA | NA | TRBJ2-7
CASSLTGDNEKLFF | TGTGCCAGCAGCCTGACAGGGGATAATGAAAAACTGTTTTTT | TRBV5-6 | TRBD1 | NA | TRBJ1-4
CASSDGGSIYEQYF | TGCGCCAGCAGTGATGGCGGGTCTATCTACGAGCAGTACTTC | TRBV10-1 | NA | NA | TRBJ2-7
CASRLAGGGDEQYF | TGTGCCAGCCGGCTAGCGGGAGGAGGCGACGAGCAGTACTTC | TRBV28 | TRBD2 | NA | TRBJ2-7
CASSKEGTLNTGELFF | TGTGCCAGCAGCAAGGAGGGGACGTTGAACACCGGGGAGCTGTTTTTT | TRBV7-9 | NA | NA | TRBJ2-2
CASSPIQGGANEKLFF | TGTGCCAGCAGTCCCATACAGGGGGGGGCTAATGAAAAACTGTTTTTT | TRBV28 | TRBD1 | NA | TRBJ1-4
CASSQDQDRGYEQYF | TGCGCCAGCAGCCAAGATCAGGACAGGGGCTACGAGCAGTACTTC | TRBV4-1 | TRBD1 | NA | TRBJ2-7
CASSRLAGGREQYF | TGTGCCAGCAGCCGACTAGCGGGAGGGAGGGAGCAGTACTTC | TRBV28 | TRBD2 | few | TRBJ2-7
CASSGKGGSSTDTQYF | TGTGCCAGCAGCGGTAAAGGGGGATCTAGCACAGATACGCAGTATTTT | TRBV7-2 | NA | few | TRBJ2-3
CASSPTGGGRTDTQYF | TGTGCCAGCAGCCCCACCGGGGGGGGGCGCACAGATACGCAGTATTTT | TRBV7-2 | TRBD2 | NA | TRBJ2-3